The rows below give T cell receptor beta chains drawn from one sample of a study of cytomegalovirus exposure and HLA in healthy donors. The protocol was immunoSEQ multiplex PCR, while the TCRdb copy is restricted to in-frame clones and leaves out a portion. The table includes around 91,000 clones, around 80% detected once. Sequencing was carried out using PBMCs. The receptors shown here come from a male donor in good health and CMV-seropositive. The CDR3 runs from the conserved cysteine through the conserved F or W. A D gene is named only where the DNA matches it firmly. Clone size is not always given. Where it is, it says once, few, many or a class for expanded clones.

CSSSLSTNSYEQYF | TGTTCCAGCAGCTTATCCACAAACTCCTACGAGCAGTACTTC | TRBJ2-7 | NA | TRBV7-9 | NA
CSAGWGDRGELFF | TGCAGCGCCGGATGGGGGGACAGGGGGGAGCTGTTTTTT | TRBJ2-2 | TRBD1 | TRBV29-1 | NA
CATKSPYGRAEGGDTQYF | TGTGCCACTAAAAGCCCCTACGGGAGGGCTGAGGGGGGAGATACGCAGTATTTT | TRBJ2-3 | TRBD2 | TRBV19 | once
CASSLSQGYEQYF | TGCGCCAGCAGCTTGAGTCAGGGGTACGAGCAGTACTTC | TRBJ2-7 | NA | TRBV5-1 | NA
CASSLTFLTDTSYEQYF | TGTGCCAGCAGTTTAACTTTTTTGACAGACACTTCCTACGAGCAGTACTTC | TRBJ2-7 | NA | TRBV28 | NA
CASSLESGRNTEAFF | TGTGCCAGCAGCTTAGAAAGTGGCAGGAACACTGAAGCTTTCTTT | TRBJ1-1 | NA | TRBV7-9 | NA
CASRRTSGSVTDTQYF | TGCGCCAGCAGGAGGACTAGCGGGAGCGTGACAGATACGCAGTATTTT | TRBJ2-3 | TRBD2 | TRBV5-1 | NA
CATSRAGLGSTEAFF | TGTGCCACCAGCAGAGCGGGATTGGGGAGCACTGAAGCTTTCTTT | TRBJ1-1 | NA | TRBV15 | NA
CASSQETGSFSNQPQHF | TGCGCCAGCAGCCAAGAAACAGGGAGCTTTAGCAATCAGCCCCAGCATTTT | TRBJ1-5 | NA | TRBV4-1 | NA
CASSTNPRGHGNQPQHF | TGTGCCAGTAGTACCAACCCCAGGGGGCATGGGAATCAGCCCCAGCATTTT | TRBJ1-5 | TRBD1 | TRBV19 | NA
CASNKWGRGQGSTTNEKLFF | TGTGCCAGTAACAAATGGGGGAGAGGACAGGGAAGTACGACTAATGAAAAACTGTTTTTT | TRBJ1-4 | TRBD1 | TRBV2 | few
CASSTSGGSVDTQYF | TGTGCCAGCAGCACTAGCGGGGGGTCGGTAGATACGCAGTATTTT | TRBJ2-3 | TRBD2 | TRBV5-8 | NA
CASSLGTEPQHF | TGTGCCAGCAGCTTGGGTACGGAGCCCCAGCATTTT | TRBJ1-5 | NA | TRBV5-4 | NA
CASSPMTGEETQYF | TGTGCCAGCTCACCGATGACAGGGGAAGAGACCCAGTACTTC | TRBJ2-5 | TRBD1 | TRBV18 | NA
CASSFTPGDRGNSPLHF | TGTGCCAGCAGCTTCACCCCGGGGGACAGGGGTAATTCACCCCTCCACTTT | TRBJ1-6 | TRBD1 | TRBV7-9 | NA
CASNGQGGFGGEAFF | TGTGCCAGTAACGGACAGGGGGGGTTTGGTGGTGAAGCTTTCTTT | TRBJ1-1 | TRBD1 | TRBV19 | NA
CAWSVRGDSYGYTF | TGTGCCTGGAGTGTAAGAGGCGATTCCTATGGCTACACCTTC | TRBJ1-2 | NA | TRBV30 | NA
CASSRDRSRYEQYF | TGTGCCAGCAGCCGGGACAGGTCTCGATACGAGCAGTACTTC | TRBJ2-7 | TRBD1 | TRBV27 | NA